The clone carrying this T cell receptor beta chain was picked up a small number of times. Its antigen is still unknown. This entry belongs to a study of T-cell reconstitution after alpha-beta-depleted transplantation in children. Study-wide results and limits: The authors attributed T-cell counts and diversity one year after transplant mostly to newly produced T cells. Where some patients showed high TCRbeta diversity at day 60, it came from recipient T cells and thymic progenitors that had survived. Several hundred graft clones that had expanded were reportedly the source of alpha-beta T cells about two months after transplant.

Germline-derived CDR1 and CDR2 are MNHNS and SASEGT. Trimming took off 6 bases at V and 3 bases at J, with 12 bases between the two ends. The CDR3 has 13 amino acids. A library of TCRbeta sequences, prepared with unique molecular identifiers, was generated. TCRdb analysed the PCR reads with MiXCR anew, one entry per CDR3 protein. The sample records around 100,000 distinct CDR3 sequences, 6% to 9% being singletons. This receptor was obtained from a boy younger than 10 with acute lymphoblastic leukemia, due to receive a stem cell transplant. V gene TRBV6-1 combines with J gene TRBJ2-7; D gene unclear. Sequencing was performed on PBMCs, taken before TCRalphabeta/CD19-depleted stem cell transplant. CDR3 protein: CASRDLLGYEQYF. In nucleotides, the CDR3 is TGTGCCAGCAGGGACCTTCTTGGCTACGAGCAGTACTTC.